The entry below gives a single T cell receptor beta chain sequence along with its context. Which antigen it targets is not known. No base-level quality is on record; no much larger clone is a single base apart. This sample is drawn from a study of blood T cell repertoires in COVID-19 (dated by TCRdb to 2020 to 2022). In terms of the full investigation: Samples from collaborators originated in the United States, Italy and Spain and spanned both the acute and convalescent phases of COVID-19. The material from the prospective study consisted of cDNA or gDNA derived from T cells, B-cell-depleted T cells, or PBMCs. The dataset comprised deeply sampled blood TCRbeta repertoires from subjects exposed to, actively infected with, or recovered from COVID-19. Samples came from the ongoing ImmuneRACE study (first 160 participants) plus 1,254 subjects from 6 global collaborators. Sample metadata almost always included a de-identified subject ID, COVID-19 status, age in years and sex. HLA class I and class II types, where available, came from metadata supplied by the sample provider rather than from assay-based typing. A freely available public database, intended as a resource for researchers studying the immune response to SARS-CoV-2, is where the repertoires were released.

At one collaborating source in Seattle, patients were enrolled during active infection and were followed longitudinally through the course of disease. Each collaborating institution followed its own protocols to collect whole blood in K2EDTA tubes. For TCRbeta analysis, collaborators shipped samples in one of three forms: frozen whole blood, isolated PBMCs, or DNA extracted from either of those sample types. The immunoSEQ Assay, a bias-controlled multiplex PCR, was used to amplify TCRbeta CDR3 regions from genomic DNA. For the original study's pipeline: Nucleated cell counts per sample were estimated from amplification of reference gene primers within the assay. To quantify the absolute abundance of each unique TCRbeta CDR3 rearrangement, sequence reads were collapsed and filtered. For each sample, productive Simpson clonality was calculated as the square root of Simpson's diversity index over productive rearrangements. The table was pulled from immuneACCESS by TCRdb, which kept in-frame rearrangements only. Such tables lose some clones; where checked, under half of the loss comes from unresolved V genes, and the rest has no known cause. Clonal size and the V and J genes are those of that table, whereas D and trimming came from the DNA. Across this sample there are almost 400,000 clones, with about 90% seen only once. The top ten clones comprise roughly 2.1% of the sample.

The junction carries 22 bases between V and J, which are trimmed by 6 bases and 0 bases respectively. The CDR3 measures 18 amino acids from cysteine to phenylalanine. The kept DNA is CDR3 alone, 54 bases in frame from the first base. The germline V gene (reference sequence) yields LNHDA for CDR1 and SQIVND for CDR2. Overall study results and their limits: The quantity of clinical and demographic metadata differed by source and by participant and was supplied without curation.

The chain employs TRBV19 and TRBJ2-3; 6 matching bases give a weak D call of TRBD2. Sequenced sample: peripheral blood. The clonotype originates from a woman aged 60-70 years with COVID-19, enrolled during active disease. Here the CDR3 is given as CASRNGLWRPASTDTQYF. In nucleotide form, the sequence is TGTGCCAGTAGAAACGGACTATGGCGGCCTGCTAGCACAGATACGCAGTATTTT. With all but the CDR3 taken from the reference TRBV19 and TRBJ2-3 genes, the full variable domain is: DGGITQSPKYLFRKEGQNVTLSCEQNLNHDAMYWYRQDPGQGLRLIYYSQIVNDFQKGDIAEGYSVSREKKESFPLTVTSAQKNPTAFYLCASRNGLWRPASTDTQYFGPGTRLTVL.